This TCR beta chain is drawn from a study of CD8 T cells in Susac syndrome. About the study: When blood was drawn, the patients with Susac syndrome were therapy-naive, on corticosteroids, or on intravenous immunoglobulin alone. Study findings and constraints: Among people with Susac, CD8+ clonal expansion was greatest in TEMRA cells and active patients. The TCR sequencing and HLA analysis in the study involved a relatively small number of individuals, as the study acknowledged.

Random hexamers were used to reverse transcribe the RNA input (about 0.5 to 1 ug). Amplification of TCR beta CDR3 across 54 Vbeta and 13 Jbeta was performed with immunoSEQ multiplex PCR. MiXCR, applied by TCRdb to the immunoSEQ multiplex PCR reads, yields one record per CDR3 protein. This table holds about 140,000 distinct CDR3 sequences, 95% found once. The count of this clonotype is one. Its specificity is unknown. The CDR3 extends over 17 amino acids. Germline V gene sequence: CDR1 LGHDT, CDR2 YNNKEL (reference sequence). The J segment lost 0 bases and the V segment lost 4 bases, leaving 8 bases of the junction unmatched.

This clonotype was sampled from a human donor with Susac syndrome. The genes are TRBV3-1 and TRBJ2-3, with TRBD1 matching over 9 bases. The sample comprised CD8+ T cells from PBMCs. CDR3 nucleotide sequence: TGTGCCAGCAGCCGGAACTCAGGACAGGGGAGCACAGATACGCAGTATTTT. Protein: CASSRNSGQGSTDTQYF.